Each of the 3 T cell receptor beta chains below was sequenced from the same sample in a study of T cell responses to AZD1222 COVID-19 vaccine. Libraries were prepared by immunoSEQ multiplex PCR; TCRdb keeps only in-frame clonotypes and omits some of them. This table holds some 180,000 clones, 88% found once. The sequencing here drew on peripheral blood, taken on day 0 of AZD1222 vaccination. All receptors derive from an adult in good health.

CDR3 sequence: CASSLRGQSGELFF. DNA of the CDR3: TGTGCCAGCAGTTTAAGGGGGCAGAGCGGGGAGCTGTTTTTT. This chain uses TRBV27 with TRBJ2-2; 7 bases agree with TRBD1. The CDR3 covers 14 residues. Germline CDR1 reads MNHEY; CDR2 reads SMNVEV (reference sequence). The J segment lost 7 bases and the V segment lost 2 bases, leaving 4 bases of the junction unmatched.

This sequence joins TRBV27 and TRBJ1-5; no reliable D call. This CDR3 is built from 15 residues. Looked up from germline, CDR1 is MNHEY and CDR2 is SMNVEV (reference sequence). V dropped 4 bases and J dropped 5 bases, with 15 bases sitting between them. The CDR3 DNA reads TGTGCCAGCAGTTCAGCCCCGCAATGGGATCAGCCCCAGCATTTT. Amino acids: CASSSAPQWDQPQHF.

This chain connects TRBV14 to TRBJ2-7; D might be TRBD1 (6 bases). The ends were cut back, 0 bases at V and 5 bases at J, with 8 bases in the middle. CDR3 length equals 13 residues. Germline values: CDR1 SGHDN, CDR2 FVKESK. CDR3 bases: TGTGCCAGCAGCCAAGAAGGACAGAACGAGCAGTACTTC. It specifies CASSQEGQNEQYF.